A single sample gave rise to the 27 T cell receptor beta chains below, sequenced in a study of cytomegalovirus exposure and HLA in healthy donors. PCR amplification relied on 60 Vbeta primers (plus 13 Jbeta primers). The method was immunoSEQ multiplex PCR; TCRdb's version includes in-frame clones alone and lacks a portion of them. The repertoire includes roughly 150,000 clones, about four fifths of them detected once, and about 2.4% sits in the top ten. The specimen was PBMCs. These receptors all come from a male donor in good health and CMV-seronegative.

The chain uses TRBV25-1 and TRBJ1-2; D is unresolved. Germline-derived CDR1 and CDR2 are MGHDK and SYGVNS. Trimming left V 3 bases short and J 7 bases short, with 9 bases between. The CDR3 is 12 residues long. The CDR3 DNA is TGTGCCAGCAGTGAGGGCCAGAGTGGCTACACCTTC. Translated, it gives CASSEGQSGYTF.

V usage is TRBV9 and J usage is TRBJ2-1; 7 bases align to TRBD2. In germline, CDR1 is SGDLS, CDR2 YYNGEE. V shed 4 bases and J 7 bases; nucleotides not matched to a gene: 2. The CDR3 contains 12 residues. The CDR3 spells CASSRGVNEQFF. CDR3 coding DNA: TGTGCCAGCAGCCGGGGGGTAAATGAGCAGTTCTTC.

V is TRBV15 and J is TRBJ2-4; TRBD1 matches 7 bases. Germline values: CDR1 LNHNV, CDR2 YYDKDF (reference sequence). V lost 5 bases and J lost 0; bases outside the gene matches: 7. This CDR3 spans 16 amino acids. The CDR3 protein is CATSSLDRLAKNIQYF. CDR3 DNA: TGTGCCACCAGCTCCCTGGACAGGCTAGCCAAAAACATTCAGTACTTC.

This sequence joins TRBV15 and TRBJ2-1, with 9 positions matching TRBD1. In germline, CDR1 is LNHNV, CDR2 YYDKDF (reference sequence). The trim removed 3 bases at V and 8 bases at J, leaving 5 bases unmatched. The CDR3 is made up of 14 amino acids. Here the CDR3 DNA reads TGTGCCACCAGCAGCCGGACAGGGGATCATGAGCAGTTCTTC. Translating it yields CATSSRTGDHEQFF. The complete variable domain, with remaining parts taken from reference TRBV15 and TRBJ2-1, reads DAMVIQNPRYQVTQFGKPVTLSCSQTLNHNVMYWYQQKSSQAPKLLFHYYDKDFNNEADTPDNFQSRRPNTSFCFLDIRSPGLGDTAMYLCATSSRTGDHEQFFGPGTRLTVL.

V usage is TRBV5-1 and J usage is TRBJ2-6; TRBD1 might be the D (5 bases). Trimming took 0 bases from V and 0 from J, leaving 7 bases between them. There are 16 residues in the CDR3. CDR1 and CDR2 (germline): SGHRS, YFSETQ. CDR3 amino acids: CASSLAQGSGANVLTF. CDR3 DNA sequence: TGCGCCAGCAGCTTGGCCCAGGGCTCTGGGGCCAACGTCCTGACTTTC.

The chain links TRBV6-5 to TRBJ1-5; 9 nucleotides align to TRBD1. Trimming removed 2 bases from V and 6 bases from J; junction bases left unmatched: 8. Germline CDR1 and CDR2: MNHEY and SVGAGI. The CDR3 runs to 16 residues. In nucleotides, the CDR3 is TGTGCCAGCAGTTACCCACCACAGGGGGCCAGTCAGCCCCAGCATTTT. This translates into CASSYPPQGASQPQHF.

The chain couples TRBV11-2 to TRBJ2-1, with 7 bases lining up with TRBD1. CDR3 size: 15 residues. Germline V gives CDR1 SGHAT, CDR2 FQNNGV. V trimming: 6 bases; J trimming: 0 bases; junction bases outside the gene matches: 5. This CDR3 reads CASRATGSSYNEQFF. Here the CDR3 DNA reads TGTGCCAGCAGGGCGACAGGGAGCTCCTACAATGAGCAGTTCTTC.

The chain uses TRBV27 and TRBJ2-7; 8 nucleotides align to TRBD2. J gave up 3 bases and V 3 bases, and 4 bases lay outside the gene matches. The CDR3 has 14 residues. CDR1 and CDR2 from the germline V gene are MNHEY and SMNVEV (reference sequence). The DNA for the CDR3 is TGTGCCAGCAGTTTTAGGCTAGCGGGCTACGAGCAGTACTTC. Translation gives CASSFRLAGYEQYF.

The gene calls are TRBV6-6 and TRBJ1-6; TRBD1 is a possible D gene (6 bases). The CDR3 is 15 residues long. Germline values: CDR1 MNHNY, CDR2 SVGAGI (reference sequence). Trimming cost V 6 bases and J 7 bases, with 16 bases left between them. In nucleotides, the CDR3 is TGTGCCAGCAGACCGAGGGGTCAGGGGAATTCACCCCTCCACTTT. Translated, it gives CASRPRGQGNSPLHF.

This clone was seen only once. The chain links TRBV11-2 to TRBJ1-1; TRBD1 aligns across 11 bases. The CDR3 runs to 15 residues. The V gene's germline CDR1 is SGHAT and CDR2 FQNNGV. After removal of 5 bases from V and 5 bases from J, the junction contained 7 bases not matched to a gene. CDR3 nucleotides: TGTGCCAGCAGCACCCCGGACAGGGGGCTTACTGAAGCTTTCTTT. Translated: CASSTPDRGLTEAFF.

The V call is TRBV6-6, the J call TRBJ2-7; 8 nucleotides agree with TRBD1. CDR3 size: 15 residues. Per germline, CDR1 MNHNY and CDR2 SVGAGI (reference sequence). V lost 0 bases to trimming and J lost 6 bases; unmatched junction nucleotides: 7. This chain's CDR3 is CASSYSGQGKSEQYF. CDR3 DNA: TGTGCCAGCAGTTACTCAGGACAGGGAAAGAGCGAGCAGTACTTC.

V usage is TRBV14 and J usage is TRBJ2-7, with TRBD1 matching 7 bases. Germline CDR1 SGHDN, CDR2 FVKESK. V trimming: 6 bases; J trimming: 7 bases; junction bases outside the gene matches: 15. The CDR3 is made up of 15 amino acids. The CDR3 region has the DNA TGTGCCAGCAGTCAAAAGGGACAGAGCCTACGAGAGCAGTACTTC. Its protein product is CASSQKGQSLREQYF.

This chain connects TRBV28 to TRBJ2-7; D is uncertain. V was cut by 3 bases and J by 2 bases, with 17 bases left in between. This CDR3 is 16 amino acids long. The V gene's germline CDR1 is MDHEN and CDR2 SYDVKM. CDR3 in amino acids: CASSFKAGTNTYEQYF. The CDR3 DNA reads as TGTGCCAGCAGTTTTAAGGCAGGTACGAATACCTACGAGCAGTACTTC.

The chain carries TRBV28 and TRBJ1-5; 9 bases match TRBD1. This CDR3 is 14 amino acids long. V trimming: 6 bases; J trimming: 6 bases; junction bases outside the gene matches: 6. Germline-derived CDR1 and CDR2 are MDHEN and SYDVKM. The CDR3 is CASRATGGFQPQHF. For the CDR3, the DNA is TGTGCCAGCAGAGCGACAGGGGGTTTTCAGCCCCAGCATTTT.

The CDR3 nucleotides read TGTGCCAGCAGTCTGGAGACTGAAGCTTTCTTT. Translation gives CASSLETEAFF. The rearrangement uses TRBV5-4 and TRBJ1-1; D unresolved. This CDR3 has 11 residues. V was cut by 5 bases and J by 5 bases, with 7 bases left in between. Germline V gene lookup returns CDR1 SGHNT and CDR2 YYREEE (reference sequence).

In its sample, this clone was seen a few times. The CDR3 coding sequence is TGTGCCAGCAGCTTGGGCAGGGGCGGGGAGCTGTTTTTT. Translation gives CASSLGRGGELFF. The rearrangement joins TRBV5-4 to TRBJ2-2; the D gene is possibly TRBD1 (6 bases). CDR1 is SGHNT and CDR2 is YYREEE in the germline V gene (reference sequence). The length of the CDR3 is 13 residues. V dropped 0 bases and J dropped 7 bases, with 7 bases sitting between them.

The chain is built from TRBV9 and TRBJ2-2, with 11 bases lining up with TRBD2. Germline CDR1 SGDLS, CDR2 YYNGEE. The CDR3 is made up of 14 amino acids. V gave up 6 bases and J gave up 5 bases; unmatched junction bases: 3. This chain's CDR3 is CASTGTSGTGELFF. CDR3 nucleotide sequence: TGTGCCAGCACTGGGACTAGCGGTACCGGGGAGCTGTTTTTT.

For this clone: Mismatch with germline at one junction end may stem from a read error. V and J are TRBV2 and TRBJ2-2, with 8 bases fitting TRBD1. This CDR3 region has 13 residues. Germline CDR1 is SNHLY and CDR2 is FYNNEI. CDR3 DNA: TGTGCCAGCAGTGTAACAGGGGGGTCTGGCTCGCTTTTT. This sequence encodes CASSVTGGSGSLF.

The J gene is TRBJ2-7, the V gene TRBV5-1; 10 bases match TRBD2. The germline CDR1 and CDR2 sequences are SGHRS and YFSETQ. CDR3 length: 15 amino acids. The ends lost 1 base at V and 2 bases at J; junction bases unmatched: 3. The CDR3 region is CASSLTSGATYEQYF. In nucleotides, the CDR3 is TGCGCCAGCAGCTTGACTAGCGGGGCCACCTACGAGCAGTACTTC.

The chain is built from TRBV25-1 and TRBJ2-5; D remains unclear. The better agreement between TRBJ2-7 and the DNA end casts doubt on the J call. Germline assignment: CDR1 MGHDK and CDR2 SYGVNS. The CDR3 extends over 13 amino acids. CDR3 sequence reads: CASSAGLGGEQYF. The CDR3 DNA reads as TGTGCCAGCAGTGCCGGCCTAGGTGGCGAGCAGTACTTC.

The CDR3 here is CASSVFGQGDTGELFF. Here the CDR3 DNA reads TGTGCCAGCAGTGTCTTCGGACAGGGGGACACCGGGGAGCTGTTTTTT. The chain is built from TRBV25-1 and TRBJ2-2; 10 positions agree with TRBD1. V dropped 4 bases and J dropped 3; count of bases not matched to a gene: 5. Per the germline V gene, CDR1 is MGHDK and CDR2 is SYGVNS. CDR3 length: 16 residues.

The gene calls are TRBV7-8 and TRBJ2-7; a possible D gene is TRBD1 (5 bases). The CDR3 covers 17 residues. V was trimmed by 0 bases and J by 5 bases, leaving 20 bases between them. Germline V CDR1 and CDR2: SGHVS, FQNEAQ. This chain's CDR3 is CASSLAPSQGWKNEQYF. The CDR3 bases are TGTGCCAGCAGCTTAGCACCGAGTCAGGGTTGGAAAAACGAGCAGTACTTC. Full variable domain (outside the CDR3, taken from reference TRBV7-8 and TRBJ2-7): GAGVSQSPRYKVAKRGQDVALRCDPISGHVSLFWYQQALGQGPEFLTYFQNEAQLDKSGLPSDRFFAERPEGSVSTLKIQRTQQEDSAVYLCASSLAPSQGWKNEQYFGPGTRLTVT.

This clone was counted once. The chain carries TRBV29-1 and TRBJ1-2, with D possibly matching TRBD1 (5 bases). The CDR3 length is 11 residues. CDR1 and CDR2 from the germline V gene are SQVTM and ANQGSEA. With 4 bases removed from V and 8 bases from J, the gap between germline ends came to 11 bases. CDR3: CSVVGAEGYTF. The CDR3 DNA follows: TGCAGCGTTGTAGGGGCAGAAGGCTACACCTTC.

J is TRBJ2-5 and V is TRBV6-6; 9 bases match TRBD2. The V segment lost 4 bases and the J segment 5 bases; nucleotides outside the gene matches: 8. The germline V gene encodes CDR1 MNHNY and CDR2 SVGAGI (reference sequence). This CDR3 spans 15 amino acids. In nucleotides, the CDR3 is TGTGCCAGCAGTTTTCCAGCGGGGGGCACGGAGACCCAGTACTTC. Its protein is CASSFPAGGTETQYF.

V and J are TRBV7-2 and TRBJ2-2; 8 bases line up with TRBD2. The CDR3 spans 15 residues. In germline, CDR1 is SGHTA, CDR2 FQGNSA. Germline trimming cut 4 bases from V and 6 bases from J; bases unmatched to any gene: 7. The CDR3 DNA reads as TGTGCCAGCAGCTGGAGCGGGGGTGGCGCCGGGGAGCTGTTTTTT. It is translated as CASSWSGGGAGELFF. Together with reference TRBV7-2 and TRBJ2-2, the CDR3 gives the full variable domain: GAGVSQSPSNKVTEKGKDVELRCDPISGHTALYWYRQSLGQGLEFLIYFQGNSAPDKSGLPSDRFSAERTGGSVSTLTIQRTQQEDSAVYLCASSWSGGGAGELFFGEGSRLTVL.

In DNA form, the CDR3 reads TGTGCCAGCAGCTTAAATTCGTTCTATGGCTACACCTTC. Its translation is CASSLNSFYGYTF. The chain employs TRBV7-2 and TRBJ1-2; D is ambiguous. The CDR3 extends over 13 amino acids. Germline loops: CDR1 SGHTA, CDR2 FQGNSA. Trimming left V 2 bases short and J 4 bases short, with 8 bases between.

The chain is built from TRBV2 and TRBJ1-4; 9 nucleotides match TRBD1. The J segment lost 1 base and the V segment lost 0 bases, leaving 3 bases of the junction unmatched. In germline, CDR1 is SNHLY, CDR2 FYNNEI. The CDR3 length is 17 residues. The CDR3 DNA reads as TGTGCCAGCAGTGAAGCGATGGGACAGGGAACTAATGAAAAACTGTTTTTT. It codes for CASSEAMGQGTNEKLFF.